This T cell receptor (beta chain) was recovered during a study of blood T cells in healthy people across ages (dated by TCRdb to about 2015). Study-level background: In model experiments, template switching captured about one uniquely barcoded TCR beta cDNA molecule for every two T cells. Four age groups were formed from the donors: young (average approximately 16 years), middle-aged (approximately 41), aged (62) and long-lived (roughly 81). To avoid experimental bias, donors of different ages were spread randomly across the sequencing lanes. To track age-related changes in TCR beta repertoire diversity, the study relied on deep sequencing normalized with unique cDNA molecular identifiers. The study analyzed two additional independent replicas of 1 million unique cDNA reads from the same blood draw for two donors, one aged 18 to 29 and one aged 80 or older.

The germline V gene specifies SGHNT as CDR1 and YENEEA as CDR2. V and J lose 5 bases and 7 bases, and a span of 21 bases separates them. The CDR3 spans 16 residues, from the cysteine through the phenylalanine. Here the CDR3 DNA is all that survives: 48 bases in frame from base 1. A word on this clonotype: The antigen it recognizes is unknown. The sample holds no much larger clone one base away, and base qualities are not on file.

Findings and caveats that apply to the study as a whole: Bulk unsorted PBMC profiling prevented conclusive comparison of naive and antigen-experienced compartments. Because the CMV infection status of the donors was unknown, age-related changes in expanded clonotypes may potentially have been confounded. Estimates of total diversity based on one million sequenced T cells were regarded as lower bounds and as underestimates. Compared with the aged group, more naive CD4+ T cells, fewer expanded clones and increased TCR diversity were shown by the long-lived group, suggesting age selection. The percentage of naive T cells measured by flow cytometry correlated strongly with observed TCR beta diversity. Observed TCR beta diversity per million T cells fell roughly linearly with age, and a significant reduction was already apparent by age around 40.

Library preparation employed 5' RACE. Data came from an Illumina HiSeq 2500. A second PCR of about 7 to 12 cycles was performed with a sample-barcoded 5' primer and a J-beta primer mix. Each TCR beta cDNA molecule received a unique molecular identifier from a template-switch 5' adaptor carrying 12 random nucleotides. Each sample yielded at least 3 million CDR3-containing paired-end reads. All of the RNA was converted into first-strand cDNA using the Mint cDNA synthesis kit, with a TRBC-specific oligonucleotide serving as the primer. Following uracil-DNA glycosylase treatment, all cDNA underwent a first 18-cycle PCR with the universal primers M1SS and BC2_uni_R. Turning to the authors' computational methods: For normalization, 1 million high-quality reads, each with a distinct molecular identifier, were randomly selected from each sample. Instead of being binned into consensus sequences, reads with shared molecular identifiers were discarded. MiTCR, run with a Q25 quality threshold and the strictest error-elimination algorithm, handled CDR3 identification, clonotype clustering and error correction. A nonparametric unseen species model using Euler transformation provided a lower-bound estimate of total TCR beta diversity. The raw public reads went through TCRdb reprocessing: fastp at Q25, MiXCR clone calling, in-frame beta chains kept. Each entry merges the rows of one CDR3 protein and shows their most common DNA and genes. For this entry, the V and J calls and clone size follow TCRdb and not the study's own pipeline. Here the sample has roughly 2 million distinct CDR3 sequences; about 50% occur a single time. The ten biggest clones cover 2% to 2.5% of the sample.

The donors were around 39 Caucasian individuals from Russia, aged 6 to 90 years, who were systemically healthy. Each donor gave 8 to 10 milliliters of peripheral blood, drawn into EDTA-treated Vacutainer tubes. Ficoll-Paque density-gradient centrifugation was used to isolate PBMCs, with at least 7 million obtained per sample. Trizol reagent was used to extract total RNA from the PBMCs, yielding at least 5.5 micrograms per sample. For every donor, an aliquot of PBMCs went through flow cytometry to measure the percentages of naive CD45RAhigh/CD27high T cells. Input material: blood. The chain is encoded by TRBV11-3 joined to TRBJ2-1; a tentative D match to TRBD1 spans 5 bases. This clonotype originated in a woman aged 40 to 50 in good health. The DNA sequence is given as TGTGCCAGCAGCCTCAGTGTAGGGGCCGGAACGAATGAGCAGTTCTTC. Its protein is CASSLSVGAGTNEQFF.